One and the same sample provided the 13 T cell receptor beta chains below, sequenced in a study of blood T cell repertoires in COVID-19. The table came from immunoSEQ multiplex PCR; TCRdb's copy has only in-frame clones and leaves some out. The data show 70,000 or so clones, around 77% seen once. Sequencing used peripheral blood. These receptors were obtained from a man between 60 and 70 years old with acute or convalescent COVID-19.

The chain carries TRBV2 and TRBJ1-2; D remains unclear. The V end lost 4 bases, the J end lost 8 bases, and 11 bases lay between the germline ends. The CDR3 totals 12 residues. CDR1 is SNHLY and CDR2 is FYNNEI in the germline V gene. CDR3 residues: CASSGGGPGYTF. CDR3 nucleotide sequence: TGTGCCAGCAGTGGTGGAGGTCCAGGCTACACCTTC. The whole variable domain, filled in from reference TRBV2 and TRBJ1-2, reads EPEVTQTPSHQVTQMGQEVILRCVPISNHLYFYWYRQILGQKVEFLVSFYNNEISEKSEIFDDQFSVERPDGSNFTLKIRSTKLEDSAMYFCASSGGGPGYTFGSGTRLTVV.

This rearrangement joins TRBV5-5 to TRBJ1-2, with D hard to call. This CDR3 has 13 amino acids. Trimming removed 1 base from V and 4 bases from J, with 8 bases in between. Germline V CDR1 and CDR2: SGHKS, YYEKEE (reference sequence). The CDR3 bases are TGTGCCAGCAGCTTGAGAACAGCCTATGGCTACACCTTC. As protein: CASSLRTAYGYTF.

The chain employs TRBV30 and TRBJ1-2, with 10 bases aligning to TRBD1. Germline V gene data show CDR1 as GTSNPN and CDR2 as SVGIG (reference sequence). The V segment lost 7 bases and the J segment 7 bases; nucleotides outside the gene matches: 3. This CDR3 is built from 11 residues. CDR3: CAFRDRGGYTF. CDR3 sequence (DNA): TGTGCCTTCCGGGACAGGGGTGGCTACACCTTC.

This chain uses TRBV5-6 with TRBJ2-3; D not resolved. Germline-derived CDR1 and CDR2 are SGHDT and YYEEEE. V lost 5 bases to trimming and J lost 5 bases, with 6 bases between them. The CDR3 runs to 11 residues. The chain's CDR3 is CASSRIDTQYF. CDR3 DNA: TGTGCCAGCAGTAGAATAGATACGCAGTATTTT.

The chain has TRBV27 and TRBJ2-5; 8 bases map to TRBD1. Germline lookup yields CDR1 MNHEY and CDR2 SMNVEV (reference sequence). The CDR3 contains 13 residues. V was pared by 3 bases and J by 5 bases, with 2 bases of the junction left unmatched. CDR3: CASSLNRGETQYF. The CDR3 region has the DNA TGTGCCAGCAGTTTGAACAGGGGGGAGACCCAGTACTTC.

The chain joins TRBV4-1 to TRBJ2-5; possibly TRBD2 for D (5 bases). Trimming took 0 bases from V and 6 from J, leaving 11 bases between them. The germline gives CDR1 MGHRA, CDR2 YSYEKL. This CDR3 spans 14 amino acids. The DNA for the CDR3 is TGCGCCAGCAGCCAAGAAAGAGGGCGGCAGACCCAGTACTTC. It yields the protein CASSQERGRQTQYF.

The table lists this clone with a few counts. This sequence joins TRBV2 and TRBJ2-3; 11 bases are a match to TRBD2. The germline CDR1 and CDR2 sequences are SNHLY and FYNNEI. This CDR3 contains 17 residues. The J segment lost 0 bases and the V segment lost 10 bases, leaving 12 bases of the junction unmatched. The DNA of the CDR3 is TGTGCCATCAGGAGACTAGCGGGGCAATTAAGCACAGATACGCAGTATTTT. Protein product: CAIRRLAGQLSTDTQYF.

The chain uses TRBV19 and TRBJ2-3; tentative D call: TRBD2 (5 bases). Germline V gene lookup returns CDR1 LNHDA and CDR2 SQIVND (reference sequence). V lost 4 bases and J 2 bases, leaving 7 bases between the germline ends. The CDR3 runs to 13 residues. CDR3 loop: CASSRGDTDTQYF. The CDR3 bases are TGTGCCAGTAGTAGGGGAGACACAGATACGCAGTATTTT.

This clone turned up a few times. The genes are TRBV5-8 and TRBJ2-2; 11 bases agree with TRBD1. CDR3 size: 17 residues. Germline-derived CDR1 and CDR2 are SGHTS and YDEGEE. Unmatched junction bases numbered 9, after V lost 3 bases and J lost 5 bases. CDR3: CASSSAWGTGGTGELFF. The DNA for the CDR3 is TGTGCCAGCAGCTCTGCATGGGGGACAGGGGGGACCGGGGAGCTGTTTTTT.

CDR3 amino acids: CASSSLGGLGDEQFF. CDR3 coding DNA: TGCGCCAGCAGCTCCCTTGGGGGACTGGGCGATGAGCAGTTCTTC. This chain connects TRBV5-1 to TRBJ2-1; tentative D call: TRBD2 (6 bases). This CDR3 is built from 15 residues. Germline values: CDR1 SGHRS, CDR2 YFSETQ. V dropped 3 bases and J dropped 8 bases, with 18 bases sitting between them.

The rearrangement links TRBV6-2 or TRBV6-3 to TRBJ1-5, with 7 positions matching TRBD1. CDR3 length equals 14 residues. The germline V gene has CDR1 MNHEY and CDR2 SVGEGT. V lost 5 bases, J lost 3 bases, and 4 bases stayed unmatched. This CDR3 is CASSGQAPNQPQHF. CDR3 nucleotides: TGTGCCAGCAGTGGACAGGCCCCCAATCAGCCCCAGCATTTT.

There are a few counts of this clone. V is TRBV4-3 and J is TRBJ1-6; no firm D call. The CDR3 contains 15 residues. Deletions cut 5 bases from V and 6 bases from J, with 14 bases between. The V gene's germline CDR1 is LGHNA and CDR2 YSLEER. Written as DNA, the CDR3 is TGCGCCAGCAGCGCCCGACACGAAGGTAATTCACCCCTCCACTTT. Encoded protein: CASSARHEGNSPLHF.

V gene TRBV5-6 combines with J gene TRBJ1-6; D is perhaps TRBD1 (6 bases). The germline CDR1 and CDR2 sequences are SGHDT and YYEEEE. The CDR3 sequence is 16 residues long. V gave up 1 base and J gave up 10 bases, with 18 bases separating them. This CDR3 reads CASSLQEIRGRSPLHF. The DNA of the CDR3 is TGTGCCAGCAGCTTGCAGGAGATCAGGGGTCGCTCACCCCTCCACTTT.